The 20 T cell receptor beta chains given below trace back to one sample, sequenced in a study of beta chain features in type 1 diabetes. Study-level points and caveats: In every one of the four CD4+ subsets, TCRB CDR3s were moderately but significantly shorter in Type 1 diabetes patients.

Expressed TCRB transcripts were sequenced because the entire RNA isolate underwent reverse transcription. The repertoire was sequenced with immunoSEQ multiplex PCR; TCRdb's copy has only in-frame clones and lacks some. The data show under 300,000 clones, 11% seen once. What these receptors recognize is not known. The specimen was naive CD4+ T cells from blood. Receptors originate from a man between 25 and 39 years old with type 1 diabetes.

Note on this clone: Within the sample, other DNA sequences also encode this same CDR3. The chain links TRBV18 to TRBJ2-5, with D perhaps TRBD1 (6 bases). This CDR3 has 13 amino acids. V lost 5 bases and J lost 2, with 9 bases in between. The germline V gene has CDR1 KGHSH and CDR2 LQKENI. The CDR3 DNA reads as TGTGCCAGCTCATCTGACAGGCAAGAGACCCAGTACTTC. Its translation: CASSSDRQETQYF.

This clone was seen only a few times. V gene TRBV7-2 combines with J gene TRBJ2-1, with 10 bases lining up with TRBD1. Looked up from germline, CDR1 is SGHTA and CDR2 is FQGNSA. This CDR3 has 15 residues. The ends lost 4 bases at V and 3 bases at J; junction bases unmatched: 3. CDR3 nucleotides: TGTGCCAGCAGCTCGGACAGGGGGAACTACAATGAGCAGTTCTTC. Residues: CASSSDRGNYNEQFF. The variable domain in full, with the rest retrieved from reference TRBV7-2 and TRBJ2-1, is GAGVSQSPSNKVTEKGKDVELRCDPISGHTALYWYRQSLGQGLEFLIYFQGNSAPDKSGLPSDRFSAERTGGSVSTLTIQRTQQEDSAVYLCASSSDRGNYNEQFFGPGTRLTVL.

This clone was seen only a few times. The chain is built from TRBV5-4 and TRBJ1-2; 12 bases are a match to TRBD1. This CDR3 has 15 residues. Per germline, CDR1 SGHNT and CDR2 YYREEE (reference sequence). V lost 4 bases to trimming and J lost 4 bases; unmatched junction nucleotides: 5. The CDR3 protein is CASSPPGQGAYGYTF. CDR3 in DNA: TGTGCCAGCAGCCCACCGGGACAGGGGGCCTATGGCTACACCTTC.

This clone was detected a few times. In nucleotides, the CDR3 is TGCGCCAGCACCGGACAGGGGGCGAGAAATGAGCAGTTCTTC. It is translated as CASTGQGARNEQFF. The gene calls are TRBV5-1 and TRBJ2-1; 11 positions match TRBD1. The CDR3 spans 14 residues. With V trimmed by 6 bases and J by 7 bases, 6 bases remained unmatched. From germline, CDR1 is SGHRS and CDR2 YFSETQ.

This CDR3 reads CASSPLSGSEQYF. CDR3 nucleotide sequence: TGTGCCAGCTCACCACTCAGCGGGAGCGAGCAGTACTTC. V usage is TRBV18 and J usage is TRBJ2-7; 8 bases match TRBD2. After removal of 1 base from V and 6 bases from J, the junction contained 2 bases not matched to a gene. CDR3 size: 13 residues. The germline V gene has CDR1 KGHSH and CDR2 LQKENI.

This clone showed up just once. J is TRBJ1-1 and V is TRBV4-1; D uncertain. The CDR3 sequence is 15 residues long. Germline V gene data show CDR1 as MGHRA and CDR2 as YSYEKL. The V gene lost 4 bases and the J gene lost 0 bases, with 12 bases spanning the gap. CDR3 loop: CASSRSTGLNTEAFF. CDR3 DNA sequence: TGCGCCAGCAGCCGATCGACGGGATTGAACACTGAAGCTTTCTTT.

This clone was observed a few times. The rearrangement links TRBV9 to TRBJ2-5; 8 bases are shared with TRBD2. Trimming cost V 3 bases and J 2 bases; bases outside gene matches: 6. The CDR3 covers 15 residues. Germline V gene data show CDR1 as SGDLS and CDR2 as YYNGEE. CDR3 amino acids: CASSGYGTRQETQYF. The CDR3 DNA follows: TGTGCCAGCAGCGGATATGGGACTAGGCAAGAGACCCAGTACTTC.

The rearrangement joins TRBV6-5 to TRBJ2-7, with 9 bases aligning to TRBD1. V gave up 7 bases and J gave up 2 bases; unmatched junction bases: 3. Germline lookup yields CDR1 MNHEY and CDR2 SVGAGI. This CDR3 region has 13 residues. CDR3 amino acids: CASNRDRAYEQYF. The DNA of the CDR3 is TGTGCCAGCAACCGGGACAGGGCCTACGAGCAGTACTTC.

This clone came up a few times. This sequence joins TRBV4-3 and TRBJ1-2; 7 bases are a match to TRBD1. Germline CDR1 LGHNA, CDR2 YSLEER. V lost 3 bases to trimming and J lost 6 bases; unmatched junction nucleotides: 7. CDR3 length: 14 amino acids. CDR3 loop: CASSQGDRVNGYTF. The DNA for the CDR3 is TGCGCCAGCAGCCAGGGTGACAGGGTGAATGGCTACACCTTC.

The J gene is TRBJ1-6, the V gene TRBV7-8; possible D gene TRBD1, 5 bases. There are 14 residues in the CDR3. Trimming removed 6 bases at V and 6 bases at J, with 12 bases between. Germline lookup yields CDR1 SGHVS and CDR2 FQNEAQ. The CDR3 DNA follows: TGTGCCAGCAGTCTTCAGGGCGGTAATTCACCCCTCCACTTT. This translates into CASSLQGGNSPLHF.

This clone has more than one count but fewer than ten. The genes are TRBV18 and TRBJ2-5; D is perhaps TRBD1 (6 bases). Per the germline V gene, CDR1 is KGHSH and CDR2 is LQKENI. The CDR3 runs 14 residues. The ends were cut back, 6 bases at V and 1 base at J, with 12 bases in the middle. CDR3 in DNA: TGTGCCAGCTCTCTTCAGGACAGCCAAGAGACCCAGTACTTC. Translation gives CASSLQDSQETQYF.

The J gene is TRBJ2-2, the V gene TRBV2; D may be TRBD1 (6 bases). CDR3 length: 13 amino acids. V shed 4 bases and J shed 6 bases, with 9 bases lying between them. Germline V gene data show CDR1 as SNHLY and CDR2 as FYNNEI. The CDR3 nucleotides are TGTGCCAGCAGTGCCCAGGGGCCCGGGGAGCTGTTTTTT. Residues: CASSAQGPGELFF.

For this clone: Distinct nucleotide sequences in the sample also encode this CDR3. V gene TRBV18 combines with J gene TRBJ1-5; the D is unclear. V gave up 2 bases and J gave up 1 base, with 3 bases separating them. Germline CDR1 KGHSH, CDR2 LQKENI. The CDR3 is 13 residues long. This chain's CDR3 is CASSPGSNQPQHF. The CDR3, as DNA: TGTGCCAGCTCACCAGGCAGCAATCAGCCCCAGCATTTT.

V is TRBV6-5 and J is TRBJ2-1, with TRBD2 identical over 12 bases. Trimming cost V 7 bases and J 7 bases; bases outside gene matches: 8. The CDR3 totals 15 residues. CDR1 is MNHEY and CDR2 is SVGAGI in the germline V gene. Written as DNA, the CDR3 is TGTGCCAGCACTCTAGGACTAGCGGGGTTTAATGAGCAGTTCTTC. Translation gives CASTLGLAGFNEQFF.

This clone was picked up a small number of times. DNA of the CDR3: TGCGCCAGCAGCCTAAACACAGCGAACACTGAAGCTTTCTTT. Translation gives CASSLNTANTEAFF. J is TRBJ1-1 and V is TRBV5-1; the D is unclear. The V end lost 4 bases, the J end lost 1 base, and 11 bases lay between the germline ends. Germline V gives CDR1 SGHRS, CDR2 YFSETQ. This CDR3 comprises 14 residues.

The chain carries TRBV7-9 and TRBJ1-2; unclear D gene. The CDR3 is 15 amino acids. CDR1 is SEHNR, CDR2 FQNEAQ, per germline (reference sequence). V lost 0 bases to trimming and J lost 5 bases, with 13 bases between them. The CDR3 sequence is CASSLAAGMIYGYTF. CDR3 nucleotides: TGTGCCAGCAGCTTAGCGGCGGGGATGATATATGGCTACACCTTC.

The V and J genes are TRBV6-5 and TRBJ2-1; 10 nucleotides agree with TRBD2. Germline V gives CDR1 MNHEY, CDR2 SVGAGI. The trim removed 7 bases at V and 10 bases at J, leaving 7 bases unmatched. This CDR3 is built from 13 residues. The CDR3 spells CASKNGLAAEQFF. The DNA for the CDR3 is TGTGCCAGCAAAAACGGACTAGCGGCCGAGCAGTTCTTC.

The chain carries TRBV28 and TRBJ1-5, with 7 bases lining up with TRBD1. Germline V gene lookup returns CDR1 MDHEN and CDR2 SYDVKM. The CDR3 runs to 16 residues. V lost 5 bases, J lost 2 bases, and 9 bases stayed unmatched. The CDR3 DNA reads as TGTGCCAGCAGTCCGGGAGGGGGCAGGGGCAATCAGCCCCAGCATTTT. Protein: CASSPGGGRGNQPQHF. The whole variable domain, remainder taken from reference TRBV28 and TRBJ1-5, is DVKVTQSSRYLVKRTGEKVFLECVQDMDHENMFWYRQDPGLGLRLIYFSYDVKMKEKGDIPEGYSVSREKKERFSLILESASTNQTSMYLCASSPGGGRGNQPQHFGDGTRLSIL.

In this sample, this clone turned up a few times. The rearrangement links TRBV7-3 to TRBJ1-2, with D uncertain. V lost 5 bases and J 8 bases, leaving 12 bases between the germline ends. Germline CDR1 reads SGHTA; CDR2 reads FQGTGA. The CDR3 is 12 residues long. The CDR3 coding sequence is TGTGCCAGCAGCAACTACAACGGGGGCTACACCTTC. Translation: CASSNYNGGYTF.

CDR3 in amino acids: CASDGSSGYGYTF. The CDR3 nucleotides read TGTGCCAGCGACGGCTCCTCGGGCTATGGCTACACCTTC. The genes are TRBV28 and TRBJ1-2; no definite D call. This CDR3 has 13 amino acids. The V gene's germline CDR1 is MDHEN and CDR2 SYDVKM. V gave up 8 bases and J gave up 4 bases, with 14 bases separating them.